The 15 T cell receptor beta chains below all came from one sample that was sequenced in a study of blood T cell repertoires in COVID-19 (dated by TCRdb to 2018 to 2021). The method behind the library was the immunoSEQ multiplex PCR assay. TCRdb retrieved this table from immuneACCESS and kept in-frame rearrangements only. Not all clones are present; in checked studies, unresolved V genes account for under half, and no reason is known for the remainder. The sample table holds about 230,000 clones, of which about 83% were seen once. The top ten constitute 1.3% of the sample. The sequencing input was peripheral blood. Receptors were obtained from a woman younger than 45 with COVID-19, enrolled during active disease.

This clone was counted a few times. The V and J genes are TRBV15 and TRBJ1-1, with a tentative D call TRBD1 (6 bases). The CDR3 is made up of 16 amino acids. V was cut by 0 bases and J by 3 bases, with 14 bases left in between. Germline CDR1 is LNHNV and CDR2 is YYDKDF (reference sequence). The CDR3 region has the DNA TGTGCCACCAGCAGAGATTCCCGCAGGGGCTACACTGAAGCTTTCTTT. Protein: CATSRDSRRGYTEAFF.

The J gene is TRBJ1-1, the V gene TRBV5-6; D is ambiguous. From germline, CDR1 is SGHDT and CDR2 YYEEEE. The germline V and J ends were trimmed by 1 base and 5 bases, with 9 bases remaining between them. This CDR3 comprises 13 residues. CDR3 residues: CASSLNLETEAFF. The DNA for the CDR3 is TGTGCCAGCAGCTTGAACCTGGAGACTGAAGCTTTCTTT.

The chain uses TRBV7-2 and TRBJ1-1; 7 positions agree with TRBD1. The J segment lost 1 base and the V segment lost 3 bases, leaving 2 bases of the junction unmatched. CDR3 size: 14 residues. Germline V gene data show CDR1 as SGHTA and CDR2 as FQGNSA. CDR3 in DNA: TGTGCCAGCAGCTTTAGGACAGGGAACACTGAAGCTTTCTTT. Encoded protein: CASSFRTGNTEAFF.

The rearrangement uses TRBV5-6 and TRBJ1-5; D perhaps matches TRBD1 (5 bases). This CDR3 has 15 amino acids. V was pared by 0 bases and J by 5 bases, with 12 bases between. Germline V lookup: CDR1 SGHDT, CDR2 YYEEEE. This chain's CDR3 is CASSLAVDRDQPQHF. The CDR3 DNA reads TGTGCCAGCAGCTTGGCCGTCGACAGAGATCAGCCCCAGCATTTT. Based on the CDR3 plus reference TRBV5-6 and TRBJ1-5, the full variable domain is DAGVTQSPTHLIKTRGQQVTLRCSPKSGHDTVSWYQQALGQGPQFIFQYYEEEERQRGNFPDRFSGHQFPNYSSELNVNALLLGDSALYLCASSLAVDRDQPQHFGDGTRLSIL.

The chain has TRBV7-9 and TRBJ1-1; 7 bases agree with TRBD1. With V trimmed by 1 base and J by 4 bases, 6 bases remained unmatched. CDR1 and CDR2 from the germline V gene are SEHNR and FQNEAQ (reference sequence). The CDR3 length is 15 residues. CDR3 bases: TGTGCCAGCAGCTTAGTTGAGGCAGGGGGCACTGAAGCTTTCTTT. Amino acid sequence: CASSLVEAGGTEAFF. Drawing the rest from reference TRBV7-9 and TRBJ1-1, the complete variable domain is DTGVSQNPRHKITKRGQNVTFRCDPISEHNRLYWYRQTLGQGPEFLTYFQNEAQLEKSRLLSDRFSAERPKGSFSTLEIQRTEQGDSAMYLCASSLVEAGGTEAFFGQGTRLTVV.

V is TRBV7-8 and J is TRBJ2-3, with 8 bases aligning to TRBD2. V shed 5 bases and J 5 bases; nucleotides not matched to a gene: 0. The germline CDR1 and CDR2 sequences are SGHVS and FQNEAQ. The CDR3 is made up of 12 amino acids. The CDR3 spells CASSRGGDTQYF. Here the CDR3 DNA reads TGTGCCAGCAGCCGGGGGGGAGATACGCAGTATTTT. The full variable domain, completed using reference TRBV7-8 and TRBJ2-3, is GAGVSQSPRYKVAKRGQDVALRCDPISGHVSLFWYQQALGQGPEFLTYFQNEAQLDKSGLPSDRFFAERPEGSVSTLKIQRTQQEDSAVYLCASSRGGDTQYFGPGTRLTVL.

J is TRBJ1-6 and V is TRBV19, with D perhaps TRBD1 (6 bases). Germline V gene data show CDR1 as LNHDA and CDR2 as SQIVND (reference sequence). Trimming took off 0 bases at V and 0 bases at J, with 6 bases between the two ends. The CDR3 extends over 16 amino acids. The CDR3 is CASSIEGASYNSPLHF. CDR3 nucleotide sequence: TGTGCCAGTAGTATAGAGGGGGCCTCCTATAATTCACCCCTCCACTTT.

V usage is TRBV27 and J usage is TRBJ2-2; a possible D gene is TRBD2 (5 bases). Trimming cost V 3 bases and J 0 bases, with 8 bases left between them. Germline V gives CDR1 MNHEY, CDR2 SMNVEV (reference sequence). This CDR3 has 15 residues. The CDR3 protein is CASSLWTSNTGELFF. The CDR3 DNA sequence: TGTGCCAGCAGTTTGTGGACTTCGAACACCGGGGAGCTGTTTTTT.

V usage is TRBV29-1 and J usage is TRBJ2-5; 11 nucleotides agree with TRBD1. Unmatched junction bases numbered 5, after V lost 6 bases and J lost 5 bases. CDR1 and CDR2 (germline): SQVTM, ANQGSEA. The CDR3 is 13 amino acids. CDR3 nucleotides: TGCAGCGTCGGACAGGGGGCTAAGGAGACCCAGTACTTC. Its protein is CSVGQGAKETQYF.

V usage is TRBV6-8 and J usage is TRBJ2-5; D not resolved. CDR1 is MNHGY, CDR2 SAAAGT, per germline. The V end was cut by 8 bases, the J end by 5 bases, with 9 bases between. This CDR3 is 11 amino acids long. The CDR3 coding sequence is TGTGCCAGCCTCGAGGTGGAGACCCAGTACTTC. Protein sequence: CASLEVETQYF.

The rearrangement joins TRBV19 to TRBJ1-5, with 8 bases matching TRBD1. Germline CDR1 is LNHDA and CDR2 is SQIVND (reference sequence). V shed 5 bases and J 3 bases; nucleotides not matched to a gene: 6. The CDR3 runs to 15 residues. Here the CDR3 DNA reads TGTGCCAGTAGTGCCGGACAGGGCACCAATCAGCCCCAGCATTTT. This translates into CASSAGQGTNQPQHF.

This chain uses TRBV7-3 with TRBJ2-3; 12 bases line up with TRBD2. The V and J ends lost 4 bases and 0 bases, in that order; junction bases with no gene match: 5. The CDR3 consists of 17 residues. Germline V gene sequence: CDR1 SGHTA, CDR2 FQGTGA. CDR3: CASSSGLAGGSTDTQYF. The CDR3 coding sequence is TGTGCCAGCAGCTCGGGACTAGCGGGCGGCAGCACAGATACGCAGTATTTT.

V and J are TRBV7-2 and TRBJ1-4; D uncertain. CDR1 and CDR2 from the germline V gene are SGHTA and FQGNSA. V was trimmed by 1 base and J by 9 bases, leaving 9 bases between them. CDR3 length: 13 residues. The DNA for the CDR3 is TGTGCCAGCAGCTTAGTGGCCAGGAAAAAACTGTTTTTT. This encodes CASSLVARKKLFF.

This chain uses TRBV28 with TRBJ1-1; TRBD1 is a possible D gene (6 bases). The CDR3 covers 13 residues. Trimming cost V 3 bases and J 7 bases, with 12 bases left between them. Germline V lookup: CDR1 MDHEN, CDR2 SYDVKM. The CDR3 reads CASSLNEGVEAFF. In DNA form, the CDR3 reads TGTGCCAGCAGTTTGAATGAGGGGGTTGAAGCTTTCTTT.

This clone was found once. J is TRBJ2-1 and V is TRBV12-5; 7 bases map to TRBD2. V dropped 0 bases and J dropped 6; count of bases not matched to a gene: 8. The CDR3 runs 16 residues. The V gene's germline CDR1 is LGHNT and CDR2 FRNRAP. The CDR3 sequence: CASGLVVRESVNEQFF. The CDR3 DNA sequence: TGTGCTAGTGGTTTGGTAGTGCGGGAGTCCGTCAATGAGCAGTTCTTC.